Listed here are 6 T cell receptor beta chains from one sample, sequenced in a study of vaccination effects on CD4 cells after COVID-19. These receptors lack a known antigen. The authors isolated CD4+ T cells after around nine days of culture. Participants received two doses of either the BNT162b2 or mRNA-1273 vaccine. The table came from immunoSEQ multiplex PCR; TCRdb's copy has only in-frame clones and leaves some out. The repertoire consists of approximately 29,000 clones, with around 74% occurring once and the leading ten covering under 15%. The material was CD4+ T cells from PBMCs cultured without peptide, obtained after COVID-19 vaccination. The receptors come from a human donor who received a COVID-19 vaccine.

This clone was observed once. The chain has TRBV7-2 and TRBJ2-7; TRBD1 aligns across 9 bases. The CDR3 has 15 residues. Germline V gene sequence: CDR1 SGHTA, CDR2 FQGNSA. The V gene end was trimmed by 4 bases and the J gene end by 0 bases; junction bases not matched to a gene: 4. The CDR3 coding sequence is TGTGCCAGCAGCTCCGACAGGGGGTACTCCTACGAGCAGTACTTC. The encoded protein is CASSSDRGYSYEQYF.

This clone is a singleton in its sample. The chain has TRBV5-1 and TRBJ1-1, with 7 bases matching TRBD1. The CDR3 length is 14 residues. The trim removed 1 base at V and 1 base at J, leaving 1 base unmatched. Germline-derived CDR1 and CDR2 are SGHRS and YFSETQ. This CDR3 reads CASSLYRGNTEAFF. The CDR3 region has the DNA TGCGCCAGCAGCTTGTACAGGGGGAACACTGAAGCTTTCTTT.

The J gene is TRBJ2-1, the V gene TRBV30, with 11 bases identical to TRBD2. CDR1 GTSNPN and CDR2 SVGIG come from the germline V gene (reference sequence). The CDR3 is 14 residues long. V lost 4 bases to trimming and J lost 5 bases; unmatched junction nucleotides: 4. CDR3 nucleotides: TGTGCCTGGACCAGGGGACTAGCGGACAATGAGCAGTTCTTC. Translating gives CAWTRGLADNEQFF.

The CDR3 DNA reads as TGTGCCAGCAGCGTCTCCTACGAGCAGTACTTC. Its protein product is CASSVSYEQYF. The genes are TRBV11-2 and TRBJ2-7; D is ambiguous. Between the trimmed V and J ends, which lost 5 bases and 0 bases, there was a span of 2 bases. CDR1 is SGHAT and CDR2 is FQNNGV in the germline V gene. This CDR3 spans 11 amino acids. Full variable domain (missing parts from reference TRBV11-2 and TRBJ2-7): EAGVAQSPRYKIIEKRQSVAFWCNPISGHATLYWYQQILGQGPKLLIQFQNNGVVDDSQLPKDRFSAERLKGVDSTLKIQPAKLEDSAVYLCASSVSYEQYFGPGTRLTVT.

J is TRBJ2-3 and V is TRBV5-1; the D is unclear. Germline CDR1 reads SGHRS; CDR2 reads YFSETQ. The V end lost 4 bases, the J end lost 2 bases, and 11 bases lay between the germline ends. The CDR3 has 14 amino acids. The CDR3 nucleotides are TGCGCCAGCAGCCGAGACCAGTCCACAGATACGCAGTATTTT. It translates to CASSRDQSTDTQYF. The entire variable domain, with the rest obtained from reference TRBV5-1 and TRBJ2-3, is as follows: KAGVTQTPRYLIKTRGQQVTLSCSPISGHRSVSWYQQTPGQGLQFLFEYFSETQRNKGNFPGRFSGRQFSNSRSEMNVSTLELGDSALYLCASSRDQSTDTQYFGPGTRLTVL.

This clone was seen a handful of times. V is TRBV7-2 and J is TRBJ2-5; TRBD2 matches 9 bases. The trim removed 9 bases at V and 6 bases at J, leaving 11 bases unmatched. CDR1 SGHTA and CDR2 FQGNSA come from the germline V gene. This CDR3 comprises 14 residues. CDR3 protein: CASSLAGRGKTQYF. As DNA, the CDR3 is TGTGCCAGTTCCCTAGCGGGGAGGGGGAAGACCCAGTACTTC.